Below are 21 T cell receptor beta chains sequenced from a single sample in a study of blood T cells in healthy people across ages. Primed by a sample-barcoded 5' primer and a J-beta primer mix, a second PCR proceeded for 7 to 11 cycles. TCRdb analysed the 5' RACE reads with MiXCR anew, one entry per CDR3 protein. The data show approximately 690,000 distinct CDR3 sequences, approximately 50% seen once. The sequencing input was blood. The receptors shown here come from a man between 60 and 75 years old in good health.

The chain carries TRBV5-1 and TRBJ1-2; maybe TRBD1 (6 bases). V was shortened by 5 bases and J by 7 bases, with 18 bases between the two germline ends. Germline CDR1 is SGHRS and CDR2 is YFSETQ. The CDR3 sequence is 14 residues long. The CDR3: CASSSQGSKVGYTF. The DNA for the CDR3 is TGCGCCAGCAGTTCCCAGGGGAGTAAGGTTGGCTACACCTTC.

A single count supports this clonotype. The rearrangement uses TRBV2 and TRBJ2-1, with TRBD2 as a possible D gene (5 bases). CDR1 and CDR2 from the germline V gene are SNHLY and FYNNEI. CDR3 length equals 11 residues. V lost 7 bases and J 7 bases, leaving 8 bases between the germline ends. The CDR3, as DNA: TGTGCCAGCACGGGGTGGAATGAGCAGTTCTTC. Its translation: CASTGWNEQFF.

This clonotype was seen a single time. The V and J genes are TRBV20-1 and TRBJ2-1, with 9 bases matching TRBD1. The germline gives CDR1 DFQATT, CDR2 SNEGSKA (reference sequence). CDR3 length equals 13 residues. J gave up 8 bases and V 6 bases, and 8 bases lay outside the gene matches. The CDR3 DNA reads TGCAGTGCCCTACCCACAGGGGGCTATGAGCAGTTCTTC. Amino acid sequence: CSALPTGGYEQFF.

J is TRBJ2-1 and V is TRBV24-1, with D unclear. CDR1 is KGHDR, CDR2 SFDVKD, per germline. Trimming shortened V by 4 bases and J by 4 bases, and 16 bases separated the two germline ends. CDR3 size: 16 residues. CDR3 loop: CATSDAYFGSYNEQFF. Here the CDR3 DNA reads TGTGCCACCAGTGACGCCTATTTTGGCTCTTACAATGAGCAGTTCTTC.

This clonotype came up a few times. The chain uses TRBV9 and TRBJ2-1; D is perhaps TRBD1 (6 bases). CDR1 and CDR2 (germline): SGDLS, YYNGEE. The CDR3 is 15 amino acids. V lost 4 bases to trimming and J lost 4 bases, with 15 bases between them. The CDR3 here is CASSLGGIGYNEQFF. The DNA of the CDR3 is TGTGCCAGCAGCTTAGGGGGAATAGGTTACAATGAGCAGTTCTTC. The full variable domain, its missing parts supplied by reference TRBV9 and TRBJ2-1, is DSGVTQTPKHLITATGQRVTLRCSPRSGDLSVYWYQQSLDQGLQFLIQYYNGEERAKGNILERFSAQQFPDLHSELNLSSLELGDSALYFCASSLGGIGYNEQFFGPGTRLTVL.

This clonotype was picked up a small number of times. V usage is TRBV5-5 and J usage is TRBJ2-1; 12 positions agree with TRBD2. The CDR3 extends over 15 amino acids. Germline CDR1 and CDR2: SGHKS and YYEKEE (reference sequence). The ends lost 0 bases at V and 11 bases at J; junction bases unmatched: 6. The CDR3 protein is CASSLASGGAAQQFF. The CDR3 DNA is TGTGCCAGCAGCTTGGCTAGCGGGGGGGCCGCTCAGCAGTTCTTC. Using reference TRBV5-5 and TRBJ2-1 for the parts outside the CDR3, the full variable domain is DAGVTQSPTHLIKTRGQQVTLRCSPISGHKSVSWYQQVLGQGPQFIFQYYEKEERGRGNFPDRFSARQFPNYSSELNVNALLLGDSALYLCASSLASGGAAQQFFGPGTRLTVL.

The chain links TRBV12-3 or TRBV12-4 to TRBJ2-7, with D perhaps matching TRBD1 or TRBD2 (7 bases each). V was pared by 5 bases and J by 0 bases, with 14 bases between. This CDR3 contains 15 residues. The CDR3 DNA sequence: TGTGCCAGCAGTCCCCAGGGGGGGCCCTCCTACGAGCAGTACTTC. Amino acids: CASSPQGGPSYEQYF.

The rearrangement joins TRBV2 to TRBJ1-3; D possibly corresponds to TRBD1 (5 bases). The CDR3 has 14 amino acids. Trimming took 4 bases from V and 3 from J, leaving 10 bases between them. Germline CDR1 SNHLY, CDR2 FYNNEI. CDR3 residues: CASSGQGFGNTIYF. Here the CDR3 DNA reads TGTGCCAGCAGTGGGCAGGGTTTTGGAAACACCATATATTTT.

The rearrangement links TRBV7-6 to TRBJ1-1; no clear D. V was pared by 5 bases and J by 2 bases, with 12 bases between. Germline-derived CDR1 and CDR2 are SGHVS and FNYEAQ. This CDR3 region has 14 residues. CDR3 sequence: CASSELGENTEAFF. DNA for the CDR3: TGTGCCAGCAGCGAATTAGGAGAAAACACTGAAGCTTTCTTT.

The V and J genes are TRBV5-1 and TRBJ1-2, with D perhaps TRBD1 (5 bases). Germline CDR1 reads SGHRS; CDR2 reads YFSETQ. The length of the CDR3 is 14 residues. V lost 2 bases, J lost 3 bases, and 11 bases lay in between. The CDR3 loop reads CASSFDDSDYGYTF. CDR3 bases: TGCGCCAGCAGCTTCGACGACAGCGACTATGGCTACACCTTC. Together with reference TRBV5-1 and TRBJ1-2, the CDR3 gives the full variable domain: KAGVTQTPRYLIKTRGQQVTLSCSPISGHRSVSWYQQTPGQGLQFLFEYFSETQRNKGNFPGRFSGRQFSNSRSEMNVSTLELGDSALYLCASSFDDSDYGYTFGSGTRLTVV.

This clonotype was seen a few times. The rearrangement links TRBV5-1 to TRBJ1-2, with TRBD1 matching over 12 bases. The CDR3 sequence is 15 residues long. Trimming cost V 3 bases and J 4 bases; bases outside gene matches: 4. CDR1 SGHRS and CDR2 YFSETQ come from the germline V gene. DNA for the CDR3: TGCGCCAGCAGCTCCGGGACAGGGGGCACCTATGGCTACACCTTC. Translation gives CASSSGTGGTYGYTF.

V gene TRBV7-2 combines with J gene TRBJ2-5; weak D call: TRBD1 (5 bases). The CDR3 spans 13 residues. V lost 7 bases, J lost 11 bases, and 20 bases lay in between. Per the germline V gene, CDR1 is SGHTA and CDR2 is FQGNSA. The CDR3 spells CASTDWGPNEQYF. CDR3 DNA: TGTGCCAGCACCGACTGGGGCCCCAATGAGCAGTACTTC.

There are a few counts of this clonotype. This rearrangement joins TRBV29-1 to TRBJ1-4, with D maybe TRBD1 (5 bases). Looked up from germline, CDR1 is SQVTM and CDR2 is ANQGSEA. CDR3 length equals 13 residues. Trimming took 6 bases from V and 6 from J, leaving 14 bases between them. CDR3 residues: CSVGEGRYEKLFF. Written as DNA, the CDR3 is TGCAGCGTGGGCGAGGGGAGGTATGAAAAACTGTTTTTT.

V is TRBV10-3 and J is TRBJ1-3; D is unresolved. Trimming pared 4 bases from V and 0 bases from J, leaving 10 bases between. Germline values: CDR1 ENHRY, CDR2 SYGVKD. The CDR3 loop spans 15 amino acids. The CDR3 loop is CAISGGGLSGNTIYF. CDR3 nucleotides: TGTGCCATCAGTGGAGGAGGGCTCTCTGGAAACACCATATATTTT.

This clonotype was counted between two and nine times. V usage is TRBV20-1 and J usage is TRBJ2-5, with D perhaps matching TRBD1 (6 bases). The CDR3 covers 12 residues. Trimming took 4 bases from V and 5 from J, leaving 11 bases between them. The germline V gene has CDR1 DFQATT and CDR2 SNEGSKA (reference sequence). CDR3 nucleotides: TGCAGTGCTAACGGACAGCGGGAGACCCAGTACTTC. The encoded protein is CSANGQRETQYF.

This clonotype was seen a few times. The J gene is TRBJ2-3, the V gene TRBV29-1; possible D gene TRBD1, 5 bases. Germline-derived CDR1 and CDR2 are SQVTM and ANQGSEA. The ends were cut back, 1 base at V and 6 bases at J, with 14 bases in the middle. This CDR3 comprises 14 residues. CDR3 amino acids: CSVEAAQGTDTQYF. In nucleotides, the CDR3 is TGCAGCGTTGAAGCTGCTCAGGGAACCGATACGCAGTATTTT.

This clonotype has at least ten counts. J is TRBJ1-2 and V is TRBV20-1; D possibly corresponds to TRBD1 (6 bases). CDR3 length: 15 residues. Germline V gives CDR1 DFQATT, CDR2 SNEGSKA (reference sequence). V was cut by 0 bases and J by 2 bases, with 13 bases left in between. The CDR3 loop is CSAREQETGNYGYTF. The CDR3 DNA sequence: TGCAGTGCTAGAGAGCAGGAAACAGGGAACTATGGCTACACCTTC.

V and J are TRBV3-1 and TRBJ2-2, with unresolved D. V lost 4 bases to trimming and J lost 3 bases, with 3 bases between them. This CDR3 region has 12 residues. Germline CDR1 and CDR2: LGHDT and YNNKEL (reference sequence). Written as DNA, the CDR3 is TGTGCCAGCAGCCGGTACACCGGGGAGCTGTTTTTT. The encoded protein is CASSRYTGELFF.

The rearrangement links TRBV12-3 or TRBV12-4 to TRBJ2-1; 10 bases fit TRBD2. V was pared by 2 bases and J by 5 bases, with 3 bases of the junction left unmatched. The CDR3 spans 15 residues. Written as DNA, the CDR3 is TGTGCCAGCAGTTTAAGCCTAGCGGGGGACAATGAGCAGTTCTTC. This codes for CASSLSLAGDNEQFF.

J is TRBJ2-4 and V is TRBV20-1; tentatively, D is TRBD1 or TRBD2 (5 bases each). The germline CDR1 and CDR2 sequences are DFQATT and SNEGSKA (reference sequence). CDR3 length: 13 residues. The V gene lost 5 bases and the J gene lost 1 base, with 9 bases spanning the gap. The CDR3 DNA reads TGCAGTGCTTGGGGGACGGCCAAAAACATTCAGTACTTC. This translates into CSAWGTAKNIQYF.

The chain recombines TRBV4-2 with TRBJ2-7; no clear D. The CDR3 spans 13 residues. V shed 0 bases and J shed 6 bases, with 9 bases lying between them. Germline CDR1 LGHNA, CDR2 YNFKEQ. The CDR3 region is CASSQELRSEQYF. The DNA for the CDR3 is TGTGCCAGCAGCCAAGAACTCCGGAGCGAGCAGTACTTC.